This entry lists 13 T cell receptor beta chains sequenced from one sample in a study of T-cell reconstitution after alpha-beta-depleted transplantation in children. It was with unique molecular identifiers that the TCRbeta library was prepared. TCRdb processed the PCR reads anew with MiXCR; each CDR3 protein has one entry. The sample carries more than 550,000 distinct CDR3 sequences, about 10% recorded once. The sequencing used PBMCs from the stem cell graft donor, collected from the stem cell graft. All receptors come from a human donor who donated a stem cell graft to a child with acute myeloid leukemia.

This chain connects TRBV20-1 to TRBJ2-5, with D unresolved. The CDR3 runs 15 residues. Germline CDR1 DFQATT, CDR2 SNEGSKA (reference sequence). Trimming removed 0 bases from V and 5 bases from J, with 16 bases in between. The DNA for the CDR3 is TGCAGTGCTAGAGATGGGCGTAACCCCCGGGAGACCCAGTACTTC. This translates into CSARDGRNPRETQYF.

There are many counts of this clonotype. CDR3 in amino acids: CASSLARQGNTEAFF. The CDR3 DNA is TGTGCCAGCAGCTTAGCAAGACAGGGGAACACTGAAGCTTTCTTT. This sequence joins TRBV7-2 and TRBJ1-1; TRBD1 agrees at 7 bases. Germline trimming cut 0 bases from V and 1 base from J; bases unmatched to any gene: 2. This CDR3 is built from 15 residues. CDR1 is SGHTA, CDR2 FQGNSA, per germline. The variable domain in full, completed from reference TRBV7-2 and TRBJ1-1, reads GAGVSQSPSNKVTEKGKDVELRCDPISGHTALYWYRQSLGQGLEFLIYFQGNSAPDKSGLPSDRFSAERTGGSVSTLTIQRTQQEDSAVYLCASSLARQGNTEAFFGQGTRLTVV.

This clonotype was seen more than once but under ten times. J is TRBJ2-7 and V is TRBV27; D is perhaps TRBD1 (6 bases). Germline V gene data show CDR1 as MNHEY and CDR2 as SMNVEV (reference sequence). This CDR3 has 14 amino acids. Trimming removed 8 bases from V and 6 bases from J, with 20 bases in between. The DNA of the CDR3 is TGTGCCAGCTGGCGAACAGGGCTCGTCTCCGAGCAGTACTTC. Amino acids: CASWRTGLVSEQYF.

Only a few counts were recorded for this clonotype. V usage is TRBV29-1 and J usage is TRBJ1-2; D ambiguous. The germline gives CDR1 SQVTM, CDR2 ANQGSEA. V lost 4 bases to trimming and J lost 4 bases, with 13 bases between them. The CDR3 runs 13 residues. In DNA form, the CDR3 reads TGCAGCGTTGGAGCACGGCAGTCCTATGGCTACACCTTC. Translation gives CSVGARQSYGYTF.

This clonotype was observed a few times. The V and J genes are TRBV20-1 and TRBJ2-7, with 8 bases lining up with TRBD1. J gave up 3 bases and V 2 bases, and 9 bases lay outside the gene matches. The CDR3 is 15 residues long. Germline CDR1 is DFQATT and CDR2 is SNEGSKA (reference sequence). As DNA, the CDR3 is TGCAGTGCTAGACCCTCGACAGGGGTCCACTACGAGCAGTACTTC. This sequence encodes CSARPSTGVHYEQYF.

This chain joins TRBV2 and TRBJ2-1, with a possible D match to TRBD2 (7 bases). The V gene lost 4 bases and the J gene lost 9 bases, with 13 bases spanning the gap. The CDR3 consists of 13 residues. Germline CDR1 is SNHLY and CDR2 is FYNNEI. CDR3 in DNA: TGTGCCAGCAGTGGTCACAGGGAGGGTGAGCAGTTCTTC. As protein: CASSGHREGEQFF.

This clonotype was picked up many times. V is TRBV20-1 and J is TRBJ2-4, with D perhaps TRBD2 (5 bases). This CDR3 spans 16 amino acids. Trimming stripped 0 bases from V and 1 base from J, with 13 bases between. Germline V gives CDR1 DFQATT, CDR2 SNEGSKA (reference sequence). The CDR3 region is CSARDPIPGAKNIQYF. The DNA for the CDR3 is TGCAGTGCTAGAGATCCCATACCGGGGGCCAAAAACATTCAGTACTTC.

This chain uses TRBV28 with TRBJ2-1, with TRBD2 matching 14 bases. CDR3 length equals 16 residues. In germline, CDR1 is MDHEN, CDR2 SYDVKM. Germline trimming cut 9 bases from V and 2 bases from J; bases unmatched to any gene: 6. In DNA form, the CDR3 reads TGTGCCAGGGGGACTAGCGGGAGAAGGACCTACAATGAGCAGTTCTTC. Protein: CARGTSGRRTYNEQFF.

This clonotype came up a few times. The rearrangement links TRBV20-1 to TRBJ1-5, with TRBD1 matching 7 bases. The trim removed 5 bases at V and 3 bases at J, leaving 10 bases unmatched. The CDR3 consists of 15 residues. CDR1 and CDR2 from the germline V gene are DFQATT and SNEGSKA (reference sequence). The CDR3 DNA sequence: TGCAGTGCTCAGGCCGGGACAGAATACAATCAGCCCCAGCATTTT. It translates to CSAQAGTEYNQPQHF.

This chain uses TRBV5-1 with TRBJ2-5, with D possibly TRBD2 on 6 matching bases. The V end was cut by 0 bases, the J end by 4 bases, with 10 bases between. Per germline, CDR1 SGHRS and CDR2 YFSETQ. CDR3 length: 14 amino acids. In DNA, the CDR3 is TGCGCCAGCAGCTTGGGGGGAGGATCAGAGACCCAGTACTTC. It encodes CASSLGGGSETQYF.

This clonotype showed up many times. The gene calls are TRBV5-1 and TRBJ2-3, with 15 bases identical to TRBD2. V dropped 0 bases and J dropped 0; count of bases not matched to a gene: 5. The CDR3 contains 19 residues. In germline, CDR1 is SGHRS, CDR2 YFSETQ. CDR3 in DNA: TGCGCCAGCAGCTTGGTCGGACTAGCGGGAGGGCGGAGCACAGATACGCAGTATTTT. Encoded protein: CASSLVGLAGGRSTDTQYF.

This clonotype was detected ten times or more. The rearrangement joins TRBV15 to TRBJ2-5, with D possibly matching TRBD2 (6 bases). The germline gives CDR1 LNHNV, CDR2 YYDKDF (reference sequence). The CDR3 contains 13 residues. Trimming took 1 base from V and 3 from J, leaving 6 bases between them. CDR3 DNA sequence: TGTGCCACCAGCAGAGTAGCGGAAGAGACCCAGTACTTC. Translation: CATSRVAEETQYF.

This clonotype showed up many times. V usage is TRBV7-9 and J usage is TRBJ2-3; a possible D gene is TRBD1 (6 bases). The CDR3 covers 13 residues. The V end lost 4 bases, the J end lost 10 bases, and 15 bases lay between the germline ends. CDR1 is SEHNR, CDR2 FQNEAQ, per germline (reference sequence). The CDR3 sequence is CASSSEGQRAQYF. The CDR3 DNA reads TGTGCCAGCAGCTCCGAAGGACAGCGTGCGCAGTATTTT.